This TCR beta chain derives from a study of PD-1 blockade in classical Hodgkin lymphoma. The CDR3 runs to 13 residues. V trimming: 6 bases; J trimming: 5 bases; junction bases outside the gene matches: 6. CDR1 MNHNS and CDR2 SASEGT come from the germline V gene. TCRdb's copy holds only in-frame clones and misses some; the assay was immunoSEQ multiplex PCR. The sample yields approximately 24,000 clones, 82% seen once. Exposure to brentuximab vedotin varied, and each patient had relapsed following autologous stem cell transplantation. The origin of this receptor is a human donor with classical Hodgkin lymphoma. The sample was peripheral blood mononuclear cells (PBMCs), taken before the second cycle of nivolumab. The chain carries TRBV6-1 and TRBJ2-5, with 7 bases that match TRBD2. The CDR3 DNA is TGTGCCAGCAGATTAGCGGGCGGGGAGACCCAGTACTTC. Translation: CASRLAGGETQYF.